Reported below is one T cell receptor (beta chain). The sample originates from a study of shared clonotypes between healthy human individuals. J gave up 2 bases and V 3 bases, and 4 bases lay outside the gene matches. The CDR3 is 15 residues long. CDR1 and CDR2 from the germline V gene are MNHEY and SMNVEV (reference sequence). Naive-designated CD8 cells lacked CD45RO, were positively enriched for CCR7, and omitted terminally differentiated effector memory CD45RA+ cells. Donors, healthy HIV-negative adults, lacked recent acute infections or vaccinations. Deep-level settings were used for running the assay. Several immunoSEQ 96-well plates shared each subset's DNA, each plate a replicate. Measured with immunoSEQ multiplex PCR; TCRdb has only the in-frame clones, and not every one. The sample contains about 2 million clones, less than 95% of which appear only once.

The TCR was taken from a man between 18 and 29 years old in good health. Sequencing was performed on naive CD8+ T cells sorted from blood. This chain connects TRBV27 to TRBJ2-1, with 7 bases identical to TRBD1. The CDR3 DNA reads as TGTGCCAGCAGTTTTGGGACAGAAGCCTACAATGAGCAGTTCTTC. Its translation is CASSFGTEAYNEQFF.